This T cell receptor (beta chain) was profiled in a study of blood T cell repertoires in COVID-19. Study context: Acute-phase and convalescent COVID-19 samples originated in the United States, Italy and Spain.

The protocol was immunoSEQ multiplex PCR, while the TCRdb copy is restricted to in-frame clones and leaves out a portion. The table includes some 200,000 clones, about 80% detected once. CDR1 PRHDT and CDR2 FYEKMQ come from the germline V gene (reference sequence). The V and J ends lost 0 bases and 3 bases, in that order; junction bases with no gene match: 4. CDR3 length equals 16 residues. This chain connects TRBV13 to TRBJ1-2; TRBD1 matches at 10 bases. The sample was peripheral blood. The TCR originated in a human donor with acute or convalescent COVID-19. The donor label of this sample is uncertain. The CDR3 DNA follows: TGTGCCAGCAGCTTAGGCCGCGGGACAGGGGACTATGGCTACACCTTC. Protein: CASSLGRGTGDYGYTF.